Each of the 14 T cell receptor beta chains below was sequenced from the same sample in a study of CD4+ T cells in melanoma. Here immunoSEQ multiplex PCR was the method, and the copy in TCRdb shows in-frame clones only, minus some. Among around 130,000 clones listed, around nine tenths were seen once. The source of these receptors is a human donor with melanoma.

The chain joins TRBV18 to TRBJ1-1; weak D call: TRBD1 (6 bases). This CDR3 has 15 amino acids. V was trimmed by 3 bases and J by 3 bases, leaving 14 bases between them. Germline-derived CDR1 and CDR2 are KGHSH and LQKENI. DNA for the CDR3: TGTGCCAGCTCACCCACAGGGATCGGGGACACTGAAGCTTTCTTT. It codes for CASSPTGIGDTEAFF.

V usage is TRBV6-1 and J usage is TRBJ1-3; D not resolved. The germline V and J ends were trimmed by 8 bases and 8 bases, with 19 bases remaining between them. The germline gives CDR1 MNHNS, CDR2 SASEGT. CDR3 length: 14 amino acids. The DNA of the CDR3 is TGTGCCAGCGGAGAGAGGGCCAGGCGGGACACCATATATTTT. Translating it yields CASGERARRDTIYF.

The table lists this clone with a few counts. The V and J genes are TRBV5-1 and TRBJ2-5; no reliable D call. V lost 1 base and J lost 5, with 9 bases in between. Per germline, CDR1 SGHRS and CDR2 YFSETQ. This CDR3 has 13 amino acids. CDR3 in amino acids: CASSLRLRETQYF. CDR3 in DNA: TGCGCCAGCAGCTTGAGGCTACGGGAGACCCAGTACTTC.

The rearrangement links TRBV5-1 to TRBJ2-4, with D possibly being TRBD1 (6 bases). This CDR3 is built from 17 residues. V lost 2 bases and J lost 6, with 21 bases in between. In germline, CDR1 is SGHRS, CDR2 YFSETQ. CDR3 nucleotide sequence: TGCGCCAGCAGCTTAAACGAAATAGGGGGTTACGGAAACATTCAGTACTTC. Its translation: CASSLNEIGGYGNIQYF. Using reference TRBV5-1 and TRBJ2-4 for the parts outside the CDR3, the full variable domain is KAGVTQTPRYLIKTRGQQVTLSCSPISGHRSVSWYQQTPGQGLQFLFEYFSETQRNKGNFPGRFSGRQFSNSRSEMNVSTLELGDSALYLCASSLNEIGGYGNIQYFGAGTRLSVL.

This clone has just a few counts. This chain uses TRBV4-1 with TRBJ1-2, with D possibly being TRBD1 (5 bases). Germline CDR1 reads MGHRA; CDR2 reads YSYEKL. The CDR3 is 15 amino acids. The V and J ends lost 7 bases and 4 bases respectively, with 19 bases between them. The CDR3 sequence: CASTRQTEDLYGYTF. CDR3 nucleotides: TGCGCCAGCACCCGACAGACAGAGGACCTCTATGGCTACACCTTC.

The CDR3 sequence is CASSPHRGGYEQYF. The CDR3 DNA reads TGTGCCAGCAGTCCCCACAGAGGAGGGTACGAGCAGTACTTC. The chain uses TRBV6-5 and TRBJ2-7, with a possible D match to TRBD2 (6 bases). The CDR3 extends over 14 amino acids. Trimming stripped 5 bases from V and 4 bases from J, with 15 bases between. Germline values: CDR1 MNHEY, CDR2 SVGAGI.

This chain joins TRBV7-2 and TRBJ2-5, with D perhaps TRBD2 (5 bases). The CDR3 is 15 amino acids. Trimming cost V 1 base and J 5 bases, with 14 bases left between them. Germline CDR1 reads SGHTA; CDR2 reads FQGNSA. The CDR3 bases are TGTGCCAGCAGCTTAGGGCCCGGGGTCGAGGAGACCCAGTACTTC. This sequence encodes CASSLGPGVEETQYF.

The rearrangement links TRBV2 to TRBJ1-6, with 7 bases aligning to TRBD1. J lost 9 bases, V lost 4 bases, and 6 bases had no gene match. This CDR3 spans 14 amino acids. Germline CDR1 is SNHLY and CDR2 is FYNNEI. CDR3 loop: CASSAGTVSSPLHF. In nucleotides, the CDR3 is TGTGCCAGCAGTGCGGGGACAGTGAGTTCACCCCTCCACTTT.

The chain employs TRBV5-1 and TRBJ2-5; TRBD1 matches 7 bases. The CDR3 totals 15 residues. Germline CDR1 reads SGHRS; CDR2 reads YFSETQ. J gave up 0 bases and V 0 bases, and 2 bases lay outside the gene matches. As DNA, the CDR3 is TGCGCCAGCAGCTTGGGACAGGGTAACCAAGAGACCCAGTACTTC. Translating gives CASSLGQGNQETQYF.

The V call is TRBV9, the J call TRBJ1-1, with TRBD1 as a possible D gene (5 bases). The CDR3 consists of 15 residues. The germline CDR1 and CDR2 sequences are SGDLS and YYNGEE. Deletions cut 0 bases from V and 3 bases from J, with 12 bases between. This CDR3 reads CASSVAQAGYTEAFF. CDR3 DNA sequence: TGTGCCAGCAGCGTAGCACAGGCAGGGTACACTGAAGCTTTCTTT.

The rearrangement joins TRBV23-1 to TRBJ2-5; tentatively, D is TRBD1 (6 bases). TRBV23-1 is an open reading frame whose function is uncertain. Trimming removed 6 bases from V and 5 bases from J, with 16 bases in between. The CDR3 runs to 14 residues. CDR3 bases: TGCGCCAGCAGCCAAGGACAGTATCGCGAGACCCAGTACTTC. As protein: CASSQGQYRETQYF.

The chain has TRBV11-2 and TRBJ2-7, with 8 bases fitting TRBD1. Germline loops: CDR1 SGHAT, CDR2 FQNNGV. The CDR3 extends over 15 amino acids. Germline trimming cut 5 bases from V and 3 bases from J; bases unmatched to any gene: 9. The CDR3 loop is CASSLGQGIYYEQYF. The CDR3 DNA follows: TGTGCCAGCAGCCTTGGACAGGGAATCTACTACGAGCAGTACTTC.

This chain connects TRBV5-1 to TRBJ1-2; 10 bases match TRBD1. With V trimmed by 3 bases and J by 3 bases, 11 bases remained unmatched. CDR1 is SGHRS, CDR2 YFSETQ, per germline. CDR3 length equals 17 residues. The CDR3 nucleotides are TGCGCCAGCAGCTCCCGGGACAGGGGCGCGGGTGACTATGGCTACACCTTC. Its protein is CASSSRDRGAGDYGYTF.

In its sample, this clone was seen once. V is TRBV4-2 and J is TRBJ1-1, with a tentative D call TRBD1 (5 bases). The CDR3 covers 14 residues. From germline, CDR1 is LGHNA and CDR2 YNFKEQ. Between the trimmed V and J ends, which lost 3 bases and 5 bases, there was a span of 13 bases. CDR3 nucleotides: TGTGCCAGCAGCCAGGTATGGGGGGAGACTGAAGCTTTCTTT. Translation gives CASSQVWGETEAFF.